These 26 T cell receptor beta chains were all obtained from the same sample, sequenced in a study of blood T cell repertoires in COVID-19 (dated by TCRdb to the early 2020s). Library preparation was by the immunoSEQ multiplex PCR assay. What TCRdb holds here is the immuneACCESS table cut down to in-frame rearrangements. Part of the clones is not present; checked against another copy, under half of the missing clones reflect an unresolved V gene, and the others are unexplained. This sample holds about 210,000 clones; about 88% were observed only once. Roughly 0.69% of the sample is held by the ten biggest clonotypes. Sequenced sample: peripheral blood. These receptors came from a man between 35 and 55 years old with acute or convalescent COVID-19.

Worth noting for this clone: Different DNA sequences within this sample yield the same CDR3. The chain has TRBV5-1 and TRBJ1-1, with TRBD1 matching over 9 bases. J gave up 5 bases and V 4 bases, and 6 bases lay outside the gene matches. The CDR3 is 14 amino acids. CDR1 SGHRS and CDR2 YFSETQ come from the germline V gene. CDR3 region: CASSGLTGGTEAFF. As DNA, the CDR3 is TGCGCCAGCAGCGGATTGACAGGGGGAACTGAAGCTTTCTTT.

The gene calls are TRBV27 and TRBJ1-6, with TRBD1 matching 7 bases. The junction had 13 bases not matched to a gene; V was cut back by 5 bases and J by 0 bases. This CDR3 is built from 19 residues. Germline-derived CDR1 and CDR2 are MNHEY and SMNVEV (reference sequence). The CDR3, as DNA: TGTGCCAGCAGTCCCGGGACAGAAAAGACTAGCTCCTATAATTCACCCCTCCACTTT. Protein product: CASSPGTEKTSSYNSPLHF.

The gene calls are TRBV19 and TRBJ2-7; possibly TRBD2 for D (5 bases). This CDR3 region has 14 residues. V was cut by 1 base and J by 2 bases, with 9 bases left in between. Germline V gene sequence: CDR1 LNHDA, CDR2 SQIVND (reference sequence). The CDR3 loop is CASSIGGVPYEQYF. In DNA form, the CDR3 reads TGTGCCAGTAGTATAGGGGGAGTGCCCTACGAGCAGTACTTC.

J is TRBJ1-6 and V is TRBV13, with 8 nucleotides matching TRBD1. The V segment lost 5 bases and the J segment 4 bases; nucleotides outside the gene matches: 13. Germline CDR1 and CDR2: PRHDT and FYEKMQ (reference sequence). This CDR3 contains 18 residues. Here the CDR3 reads CASSPPRAGGRYNSPLHF. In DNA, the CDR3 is TGTGCCAGCAGCCCGCCCCGGGCAGGGGGCCGGTATAATTCACCCCTCCACTTT.

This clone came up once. The CDR3 loop reads CASSTGTSGRGEQYF. CDR3 bases: TGCGCCAGCAGCACCGGGACTAGCGGGAGGGGTGAGCAGTACTTC. The V and J genes are TRBV5-1 and TRBJ2-7; 16 bases line up with TRBD2. Germline lookup yields CDR1 SGHRS and CDR2 YFSETQ. This CDR3 spans 15 amino acids. The J segment lost 7 bases and the V segment lost 4 bases, leaving 5 bases of the junction unmatched.

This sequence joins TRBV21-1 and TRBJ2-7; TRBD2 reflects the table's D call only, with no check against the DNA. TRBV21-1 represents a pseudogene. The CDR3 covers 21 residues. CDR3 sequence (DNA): TGTGCCAGCACGGGGGTGTTGGGCAGGGCGCGGGAGGCATTATTACGGGAGGAGCAGTACTTC. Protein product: CASTGVLGRAREALLREEQYF.

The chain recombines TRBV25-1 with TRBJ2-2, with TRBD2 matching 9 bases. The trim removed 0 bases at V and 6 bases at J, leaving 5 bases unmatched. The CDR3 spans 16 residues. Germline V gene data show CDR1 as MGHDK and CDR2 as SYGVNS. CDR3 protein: CASSEYTSGWAGELFF. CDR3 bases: TGTGCCAGCAGTGAATATACTAGCGGGTGGGCCGGGGAGCTGTTTTTT.

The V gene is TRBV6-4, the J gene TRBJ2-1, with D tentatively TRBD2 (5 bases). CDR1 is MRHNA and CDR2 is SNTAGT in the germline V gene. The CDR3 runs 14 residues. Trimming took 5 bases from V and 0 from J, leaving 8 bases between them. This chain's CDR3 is CASSKLGSYNEQFF. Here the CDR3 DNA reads TGTGCCAGCAGTAAACTAGGCTCCTACAATGAGCAGTTCTTC.

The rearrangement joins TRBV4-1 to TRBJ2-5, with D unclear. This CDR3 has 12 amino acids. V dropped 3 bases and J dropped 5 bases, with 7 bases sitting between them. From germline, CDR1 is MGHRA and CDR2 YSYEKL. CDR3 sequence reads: CASSHTEETQYF. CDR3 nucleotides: TGCGCCAGCAGCCATACGGAGGAGACCCAGTACTTC.

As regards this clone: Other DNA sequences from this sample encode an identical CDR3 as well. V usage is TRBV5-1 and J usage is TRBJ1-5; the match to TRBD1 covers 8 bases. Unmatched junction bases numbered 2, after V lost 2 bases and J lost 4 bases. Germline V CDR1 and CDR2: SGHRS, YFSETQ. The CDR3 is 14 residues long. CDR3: CASSLQGGNQPQHF. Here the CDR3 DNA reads TGCGCCAGCAGCTTACAGGGGGGAAATCAGCCCCAGCATTTT.

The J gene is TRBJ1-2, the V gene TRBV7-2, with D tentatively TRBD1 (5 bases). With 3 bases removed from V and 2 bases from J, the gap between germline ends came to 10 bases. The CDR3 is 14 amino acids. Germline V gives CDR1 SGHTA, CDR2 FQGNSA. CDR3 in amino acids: CASSFGGGNYGYTF. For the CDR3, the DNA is TGTGCCAGCAGCTTCGGCGGGGGAAACTATGGCTACACCTTC.

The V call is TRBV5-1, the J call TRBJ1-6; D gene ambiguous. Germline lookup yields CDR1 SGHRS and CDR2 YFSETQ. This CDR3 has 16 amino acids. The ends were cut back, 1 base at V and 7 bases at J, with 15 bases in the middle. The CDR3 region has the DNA TGCGCCAGCAGCTTGTTTAGCGGCAGACCCAATTCACCCCTCCACTTT. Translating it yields CASSLFSGRPNSPLHF.

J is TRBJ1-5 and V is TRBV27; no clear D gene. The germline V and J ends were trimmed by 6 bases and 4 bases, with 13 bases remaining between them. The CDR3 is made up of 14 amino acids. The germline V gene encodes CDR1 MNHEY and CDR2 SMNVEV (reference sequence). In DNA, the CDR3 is TGTGCCAGCAGCTACATCCGGGATAATCAGCCCCAGCATTTT. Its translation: CASSYIRDNQPQHF.

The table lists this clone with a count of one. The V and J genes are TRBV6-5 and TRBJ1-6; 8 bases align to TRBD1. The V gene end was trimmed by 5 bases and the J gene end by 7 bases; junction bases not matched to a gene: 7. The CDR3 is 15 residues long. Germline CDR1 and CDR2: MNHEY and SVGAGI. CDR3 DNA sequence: TGTGCCAGCAGTCGCCTAGGGACAGGCAATTCACCCCTCCACTTT. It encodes CASSRLGTGNSPLHF.

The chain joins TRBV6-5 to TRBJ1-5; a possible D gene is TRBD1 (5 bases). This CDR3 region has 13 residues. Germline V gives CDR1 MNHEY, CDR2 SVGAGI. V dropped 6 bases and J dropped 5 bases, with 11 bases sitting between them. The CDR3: CASRPGPDQPQHF. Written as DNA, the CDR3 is TGTGCCAGCAGGCCAGGGCCCGATCAGCCCCAGCATTTT.

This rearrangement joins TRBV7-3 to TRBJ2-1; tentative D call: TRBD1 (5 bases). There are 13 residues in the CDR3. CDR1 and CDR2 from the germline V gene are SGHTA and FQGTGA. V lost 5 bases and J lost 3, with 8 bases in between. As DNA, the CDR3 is TGTGCCAGCAGCGCCGACAGCTACAATGAGCAGTTCTTC. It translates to CASSADSYNEQFF. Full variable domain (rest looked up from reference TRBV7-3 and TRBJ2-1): GAGVSQTPSNKVTEKGKYVELRCDPISGHTALYWYRQSLGQGPEFLIYFQGTGAADDSGLPNDRFFAVRPEGSVSTLKIQRTERGDSAVYLCASSADSYNEQFFGPGTRLTVL.

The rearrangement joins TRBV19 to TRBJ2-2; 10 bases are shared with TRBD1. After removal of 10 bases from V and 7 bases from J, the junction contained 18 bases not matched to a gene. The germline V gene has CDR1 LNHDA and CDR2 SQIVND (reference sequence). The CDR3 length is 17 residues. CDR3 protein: CATAGTGEQAYGGELFF. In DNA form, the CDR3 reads TGTGCCACCGCCGGGACAGGGGAACAGGCCTATGGCGGGGAGCTGTTTTTT.

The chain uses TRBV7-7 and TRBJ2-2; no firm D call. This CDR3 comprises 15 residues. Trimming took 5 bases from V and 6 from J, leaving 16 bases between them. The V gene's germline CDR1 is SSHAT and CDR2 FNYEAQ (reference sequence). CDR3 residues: CASSTQNAPSGELFF. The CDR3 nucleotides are TGTGCCAGCAGCACCCAGAATGCACCCTCCGGGGAGCTGTTTTTT.

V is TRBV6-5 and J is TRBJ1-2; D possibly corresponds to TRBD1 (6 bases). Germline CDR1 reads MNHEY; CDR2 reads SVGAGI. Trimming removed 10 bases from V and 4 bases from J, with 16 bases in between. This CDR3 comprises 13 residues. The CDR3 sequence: CATRTVAGYGYTF. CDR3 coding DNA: TGTGCCACACGGACAGTCGCCGGCTATGGCTACACCTTC.

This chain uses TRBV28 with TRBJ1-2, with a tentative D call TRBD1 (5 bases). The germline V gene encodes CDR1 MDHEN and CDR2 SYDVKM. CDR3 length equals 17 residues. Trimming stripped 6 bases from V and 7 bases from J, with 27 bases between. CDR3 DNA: TGTGCCAGCAGGTTAAGGGCCCAGACAGCTGCCCTTGTTGGCTACACCTTC. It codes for CASRLRAQTAALVGYTF.

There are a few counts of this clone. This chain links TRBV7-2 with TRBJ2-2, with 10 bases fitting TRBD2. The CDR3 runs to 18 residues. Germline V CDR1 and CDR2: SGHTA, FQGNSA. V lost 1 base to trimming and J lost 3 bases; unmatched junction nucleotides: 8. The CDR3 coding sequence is TGTGCCAGCAGCTTAGGCCCCCCAGCGGGGGGGTACACCGGGGAGCTGTTTTTT. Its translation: CASSLGPPAGGYTGELFF.

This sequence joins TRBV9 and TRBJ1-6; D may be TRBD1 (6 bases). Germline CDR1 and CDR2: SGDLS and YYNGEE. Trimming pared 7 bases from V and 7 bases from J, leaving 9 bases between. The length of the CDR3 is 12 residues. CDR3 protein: CASGQGNSPLHF. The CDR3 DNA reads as TGTGCCAGCGGGCAGGGGAATTCACCCCTCCACTTT.

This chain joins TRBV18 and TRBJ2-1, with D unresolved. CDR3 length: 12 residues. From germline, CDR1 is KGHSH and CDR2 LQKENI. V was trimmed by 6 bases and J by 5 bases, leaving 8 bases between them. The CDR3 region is CASSSGDNEQFF. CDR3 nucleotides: TGTGCCAGCTCCTCGGGTGACAATGAGCAGTTCTTC.

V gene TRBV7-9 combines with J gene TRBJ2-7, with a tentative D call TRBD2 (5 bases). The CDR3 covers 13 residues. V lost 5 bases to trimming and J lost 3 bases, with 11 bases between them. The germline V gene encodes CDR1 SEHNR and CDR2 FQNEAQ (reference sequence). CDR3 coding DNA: TGTGCCAGCAGCCCCCCTAGCAGCTACGAGCAGTACTTC. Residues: CASSPPSSYEQYF.

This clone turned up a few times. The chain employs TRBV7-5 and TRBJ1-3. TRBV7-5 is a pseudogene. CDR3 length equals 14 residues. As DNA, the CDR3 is TGTGTCGTATATTCTCCGGGAAGTGGAAACACCATATATTTT. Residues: CVVYSPGSGNTIYF.

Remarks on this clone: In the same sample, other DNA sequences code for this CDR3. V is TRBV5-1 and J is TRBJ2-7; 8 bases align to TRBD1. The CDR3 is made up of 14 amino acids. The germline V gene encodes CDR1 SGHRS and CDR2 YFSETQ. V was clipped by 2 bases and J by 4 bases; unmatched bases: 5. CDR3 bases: TGCGCCAGCAGCTTAGGGCAGGGGGCGTACGAGCAGTACTTC. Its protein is CASSLGQGAYEQYF.